This T cell receptor beta chain originates from a study of cytomegalovirus exposure and HLA in healthy donors. Looking at the study overall: The Caucasian-associated ancestry cluster contained roughly four fifths of the 300 to 400 genotyped donors.

Of note for this clone: Different DNA sequences within this sample yield the same CDR3.

Trimming stripped 8 bases from V and 1 base from J, with 11 bases between. The CDR3 is 12 residues long. CDR1 and CDR2 (germline): SQVTM, ANQGSEA. With 60 Vbeta and 13 Jbeta primers, the PCR was carried out. The data were produced by immunoSEQ multiplex PCR, yet TCRdb's version contains in-frame clones alone and is incomplete. The top ten hold approximately 6.6% of the sample, which has approximately 130,000 clones, approximately 8.6% seen once. The sample comprised PBMCs. The clonotype originates from a woman between 35 and 50 years old in good health and CMV-seropositive. The V and J genes are TRBV29-1 and TRBJ1-1; D is undetermined. CDR3 DNA: TGCAGCTCAACACAGACGAACACTGAAGCTTTCTTT. As protein: CSSTQTNTEAFF.